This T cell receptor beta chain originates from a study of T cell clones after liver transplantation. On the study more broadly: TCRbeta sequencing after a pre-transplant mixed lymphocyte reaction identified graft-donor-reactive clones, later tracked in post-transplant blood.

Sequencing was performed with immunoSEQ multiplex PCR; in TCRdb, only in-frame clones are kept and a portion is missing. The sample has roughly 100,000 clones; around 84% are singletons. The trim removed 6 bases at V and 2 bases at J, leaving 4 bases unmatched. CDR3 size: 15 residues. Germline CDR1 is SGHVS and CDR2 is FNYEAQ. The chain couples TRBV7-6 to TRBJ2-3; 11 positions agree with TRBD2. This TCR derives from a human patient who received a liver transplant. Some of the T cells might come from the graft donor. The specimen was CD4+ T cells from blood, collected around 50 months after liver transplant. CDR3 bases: TGTGCCAGCAGTCAACTAGCGGGAGACACAGATACGCAGTATTTT. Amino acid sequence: CASSQLAGDTDTQYF. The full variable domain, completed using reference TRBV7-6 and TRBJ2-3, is GAGVSQSPRYKVTKRGQDVALRCDPISGHVSLYWYRQALGQGPEFLTYFNYEAQQDKSGLPNDRFSAERPEGSISTLTIQRTEQRDSAMYRCASSQLAGDTDTQYFGPGTRLTVL.